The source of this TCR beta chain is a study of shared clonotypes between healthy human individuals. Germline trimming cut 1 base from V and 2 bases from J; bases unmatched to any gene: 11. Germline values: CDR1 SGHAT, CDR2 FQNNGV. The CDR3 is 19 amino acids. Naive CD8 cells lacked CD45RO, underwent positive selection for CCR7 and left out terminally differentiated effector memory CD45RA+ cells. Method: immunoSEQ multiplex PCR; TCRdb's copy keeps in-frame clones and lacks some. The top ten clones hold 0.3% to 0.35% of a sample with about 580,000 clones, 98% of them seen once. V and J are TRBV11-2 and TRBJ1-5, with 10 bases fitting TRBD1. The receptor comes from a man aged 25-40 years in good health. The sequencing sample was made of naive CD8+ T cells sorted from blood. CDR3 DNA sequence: TGTGCCAGCAGCTTAGCCGCCGGGACAGGGGTGTTTGGCAATCAGCCCCAGCATTTT. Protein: CASSLAAGTGVFGNQPQHF.